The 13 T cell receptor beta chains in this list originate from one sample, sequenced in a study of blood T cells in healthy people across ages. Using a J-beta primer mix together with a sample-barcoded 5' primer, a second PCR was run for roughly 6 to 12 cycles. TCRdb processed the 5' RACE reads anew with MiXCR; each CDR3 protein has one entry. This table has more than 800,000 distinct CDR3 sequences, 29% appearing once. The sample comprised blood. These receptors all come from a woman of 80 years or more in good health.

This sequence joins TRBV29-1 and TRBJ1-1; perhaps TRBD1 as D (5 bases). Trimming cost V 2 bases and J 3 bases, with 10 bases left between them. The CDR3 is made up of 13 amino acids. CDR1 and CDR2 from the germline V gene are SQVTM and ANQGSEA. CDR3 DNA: TGCAGCGTTGAACGCGGCAGGGACACTGAAGCTTTCTTT. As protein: CSVERGRDTEAFF. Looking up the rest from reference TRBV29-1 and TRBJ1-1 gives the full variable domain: SAVISQKPSRDICQRGTSLTIQCQVDSQVTMMFWYRQQPGQSLTLIATANQGSEATYESGFVIDKFPISRPNLTFSTLTVSNMSPEDSSIYLCSVERGRDTEAFFGQGTRLTVV.

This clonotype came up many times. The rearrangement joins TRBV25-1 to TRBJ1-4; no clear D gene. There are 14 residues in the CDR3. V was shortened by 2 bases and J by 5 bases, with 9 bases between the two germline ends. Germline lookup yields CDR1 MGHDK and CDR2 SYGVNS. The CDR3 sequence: CASSEDRDNEKLFF. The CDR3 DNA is TGTGCCAGCAGTGAAGACCGTGACAATGAAAAACTGTTTTTT.

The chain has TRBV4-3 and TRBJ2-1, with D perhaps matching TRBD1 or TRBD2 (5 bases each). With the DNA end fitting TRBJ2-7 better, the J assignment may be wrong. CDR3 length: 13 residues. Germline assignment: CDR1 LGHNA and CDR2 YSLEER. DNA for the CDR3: TGCGCCAGCAGCCAAGACAGGGCGGGTGAGCAGTACTTC. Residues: CASSQDRAGEQYF.

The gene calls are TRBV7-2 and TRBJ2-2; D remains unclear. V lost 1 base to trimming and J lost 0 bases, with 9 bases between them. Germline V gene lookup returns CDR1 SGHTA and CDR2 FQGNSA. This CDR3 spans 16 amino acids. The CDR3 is CASSLGNFANTGELFF. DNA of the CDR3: TGTGCCAGCAGCTTAGGAAATTTCGCGAACACCGGGGAGCTGTTTTTT.

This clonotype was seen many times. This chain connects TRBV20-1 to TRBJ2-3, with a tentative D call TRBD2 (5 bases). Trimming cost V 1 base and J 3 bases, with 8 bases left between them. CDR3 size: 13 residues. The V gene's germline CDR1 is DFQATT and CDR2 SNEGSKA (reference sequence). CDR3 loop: CSARVLATDTQYF. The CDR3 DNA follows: TGCAGTGCTAGAGTCCTAGCTACAGATACGCAGTATTTT.

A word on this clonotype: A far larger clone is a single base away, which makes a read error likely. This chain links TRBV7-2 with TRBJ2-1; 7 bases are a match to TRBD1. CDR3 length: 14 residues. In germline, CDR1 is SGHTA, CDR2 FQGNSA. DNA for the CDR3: TGTGCCAGCAGCCAAGGACAGGCCTACAATGAGCGGTTCTTC. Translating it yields CASSQGQAYNERFF.

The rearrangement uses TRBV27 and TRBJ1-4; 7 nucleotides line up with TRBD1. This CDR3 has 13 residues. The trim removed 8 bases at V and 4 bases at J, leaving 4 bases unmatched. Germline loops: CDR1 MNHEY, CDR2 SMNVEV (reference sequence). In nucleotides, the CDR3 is TGTGCCAGCCCGGGACAGTTTAATGAAAAACTGTTTTTT. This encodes CASPGQFNEKLFF. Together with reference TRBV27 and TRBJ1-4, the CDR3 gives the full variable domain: EAQVTQNPRYLITVTGKKLTVTCSQNMNHEYMSWYRQDPGLGLRQIYYSMNVEVTDKGDVPEGYKVSRKEKRNFPLILESPSPNQTSLYFCASPGQFNEKLFFGSGTQLSVL.

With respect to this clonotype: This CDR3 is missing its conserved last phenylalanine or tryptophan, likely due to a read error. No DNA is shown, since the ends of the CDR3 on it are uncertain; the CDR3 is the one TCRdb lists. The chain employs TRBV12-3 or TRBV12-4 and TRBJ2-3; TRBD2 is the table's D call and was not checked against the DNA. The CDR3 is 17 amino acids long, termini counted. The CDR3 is CASSLGGGGHSTDTEYS.

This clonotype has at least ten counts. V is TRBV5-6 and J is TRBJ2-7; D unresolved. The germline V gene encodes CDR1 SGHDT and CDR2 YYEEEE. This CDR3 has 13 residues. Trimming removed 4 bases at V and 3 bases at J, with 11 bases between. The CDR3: CASSLYRDYEQYF. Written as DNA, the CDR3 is TGTGCCAGCAGCCTTTATAGGGACTACGAGCAGTACTTC.

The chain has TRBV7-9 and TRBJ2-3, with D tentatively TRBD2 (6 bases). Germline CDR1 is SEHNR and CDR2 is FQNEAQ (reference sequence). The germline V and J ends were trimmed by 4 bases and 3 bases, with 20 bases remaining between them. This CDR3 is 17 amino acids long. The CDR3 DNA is TGTGCCAGCAGCTCACCCGTGGGGCGGGGCAGTACAGATACGCAGTATTTT. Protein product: CASSSPVGRGSTDTQYF.

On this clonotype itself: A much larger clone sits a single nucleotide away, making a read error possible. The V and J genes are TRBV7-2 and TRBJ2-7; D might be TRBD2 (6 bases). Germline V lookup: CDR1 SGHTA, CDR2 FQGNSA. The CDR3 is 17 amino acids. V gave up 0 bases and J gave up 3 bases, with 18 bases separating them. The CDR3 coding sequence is TGTGCCAGCAGCTTAGCCGCCGGTGGAGGGGCCAGCTACGAGCAGTACTTC. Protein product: CASSLAAGGGASYEQYF.

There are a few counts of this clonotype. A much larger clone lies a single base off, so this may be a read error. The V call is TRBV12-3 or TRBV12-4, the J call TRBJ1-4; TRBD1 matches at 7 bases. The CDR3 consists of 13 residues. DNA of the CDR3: TGTACCAGCAGTTTAGAGGGGGCTGAAAAACTGTTTTTT. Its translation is CTSSLEGAEKLFF.

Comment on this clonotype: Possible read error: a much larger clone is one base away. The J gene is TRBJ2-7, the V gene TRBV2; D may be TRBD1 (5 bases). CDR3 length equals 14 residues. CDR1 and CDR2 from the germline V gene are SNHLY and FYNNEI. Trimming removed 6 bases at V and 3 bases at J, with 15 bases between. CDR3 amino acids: CASRFQGASYEQYF. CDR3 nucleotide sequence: TGTGCCAGCAGGTTCCAAGGGGCGAGCTACGAGCAGTACTTC.